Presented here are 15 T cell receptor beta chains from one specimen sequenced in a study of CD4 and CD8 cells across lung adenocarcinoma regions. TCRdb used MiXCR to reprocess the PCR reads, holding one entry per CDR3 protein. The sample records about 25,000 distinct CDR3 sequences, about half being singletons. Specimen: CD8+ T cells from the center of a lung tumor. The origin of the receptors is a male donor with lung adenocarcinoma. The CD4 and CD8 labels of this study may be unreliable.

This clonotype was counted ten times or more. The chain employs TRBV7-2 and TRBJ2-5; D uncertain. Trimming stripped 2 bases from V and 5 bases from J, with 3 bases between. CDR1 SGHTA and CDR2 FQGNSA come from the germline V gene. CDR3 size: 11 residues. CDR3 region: CASSLLETQYF. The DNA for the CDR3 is TGTGCCAGCAGCTTATTGGAGACCCAGTACTTC.

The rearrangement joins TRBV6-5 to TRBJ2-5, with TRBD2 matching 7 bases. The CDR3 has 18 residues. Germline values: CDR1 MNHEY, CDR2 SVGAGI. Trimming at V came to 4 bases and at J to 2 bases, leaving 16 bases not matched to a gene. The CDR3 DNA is TGTGCCAGCAGTTCCCCCACTTTCGCTAGCGGAGATCAAGAGACCCAGTACTTC. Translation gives CASSSPTFASGDQETQYF.

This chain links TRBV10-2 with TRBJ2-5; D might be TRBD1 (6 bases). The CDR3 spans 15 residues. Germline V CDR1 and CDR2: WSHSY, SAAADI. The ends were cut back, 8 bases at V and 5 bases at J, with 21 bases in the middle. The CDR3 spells CASRSQGTAGETQYF. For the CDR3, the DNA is TGCGCCAGCCGCTCCCAGGGGACGGCCGGGGAGACCCAGTACTTC.

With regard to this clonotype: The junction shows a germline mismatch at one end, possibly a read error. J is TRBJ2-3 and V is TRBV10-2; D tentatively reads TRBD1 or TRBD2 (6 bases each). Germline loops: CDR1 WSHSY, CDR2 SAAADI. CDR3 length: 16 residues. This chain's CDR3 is CASGEHGGPDGDTQYF. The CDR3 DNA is TGCGCCAGCGGGGAGCACGGGGGCCCGGACGGAGATACCCAGTACTTT.

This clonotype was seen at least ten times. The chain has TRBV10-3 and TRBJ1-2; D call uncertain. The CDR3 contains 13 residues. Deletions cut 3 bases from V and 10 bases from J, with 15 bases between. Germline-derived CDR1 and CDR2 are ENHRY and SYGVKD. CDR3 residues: CAISENQIGDYTF. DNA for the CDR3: TGTGCCATCAGTGAAAATCAGATTGGCGACTACACCTTC.

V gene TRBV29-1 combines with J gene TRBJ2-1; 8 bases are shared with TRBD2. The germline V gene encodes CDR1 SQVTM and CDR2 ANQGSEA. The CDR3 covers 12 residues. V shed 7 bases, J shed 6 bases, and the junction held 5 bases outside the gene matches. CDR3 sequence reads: CSGLTSGNEQFF. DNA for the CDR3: TGCAGCGGATTAACTAGCGGCAATGAGCAGTTCTTC.

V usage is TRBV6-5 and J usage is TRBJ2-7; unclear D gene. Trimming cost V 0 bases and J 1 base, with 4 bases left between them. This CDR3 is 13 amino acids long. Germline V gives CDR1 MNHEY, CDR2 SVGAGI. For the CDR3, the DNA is TGTGCCAGCAGTTACTCGGTGTCCTACGAGCAGTACTTC. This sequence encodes CASSYSVSYEQYF.

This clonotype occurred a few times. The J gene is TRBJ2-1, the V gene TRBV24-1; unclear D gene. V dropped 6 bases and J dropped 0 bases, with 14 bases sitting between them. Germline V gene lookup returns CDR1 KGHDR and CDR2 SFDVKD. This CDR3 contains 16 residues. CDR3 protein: CATSSIKANSYNEQFF. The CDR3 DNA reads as TGTGCCACCAGTTCCATCAAGGCCAACTCCTACAATGAGCAGTTCTTC.

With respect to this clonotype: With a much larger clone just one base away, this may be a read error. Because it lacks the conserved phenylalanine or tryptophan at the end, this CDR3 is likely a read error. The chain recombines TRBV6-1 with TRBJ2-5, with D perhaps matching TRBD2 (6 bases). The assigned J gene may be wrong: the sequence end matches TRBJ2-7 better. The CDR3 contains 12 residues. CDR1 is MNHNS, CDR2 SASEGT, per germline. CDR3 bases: TGTGCCAGCAGGGAGGGGTTCACCGAGCAGTACTTA. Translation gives CASREGFTEQYL.

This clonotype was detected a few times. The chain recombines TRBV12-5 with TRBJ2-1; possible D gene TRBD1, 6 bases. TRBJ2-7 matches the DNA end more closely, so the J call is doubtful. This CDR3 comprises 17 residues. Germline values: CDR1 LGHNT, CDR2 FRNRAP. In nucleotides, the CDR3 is TGTGCTAGTGGTTTGACCACCCGGCCCAGGGGTTCCTACGAGCAGTACTTC. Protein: CASGLTTRPRGSYEQYF.

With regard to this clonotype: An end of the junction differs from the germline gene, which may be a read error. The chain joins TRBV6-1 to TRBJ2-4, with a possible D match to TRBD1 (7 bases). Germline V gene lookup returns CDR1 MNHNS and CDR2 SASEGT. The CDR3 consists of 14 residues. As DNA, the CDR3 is TGTGCCGGCAGGGGGGTGAGGGCCAAAGATACGCAGTACTTC. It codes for CAGRGVRAKDTQYF.

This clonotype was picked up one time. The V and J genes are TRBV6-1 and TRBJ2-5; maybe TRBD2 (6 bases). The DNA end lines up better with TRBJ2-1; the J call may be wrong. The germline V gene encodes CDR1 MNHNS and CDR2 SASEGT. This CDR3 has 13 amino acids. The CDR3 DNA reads TGTGCCAGCAGTGCTCTGGGCGGGGTGACCCAGTTCTTC. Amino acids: CASSALGGVTQFF.

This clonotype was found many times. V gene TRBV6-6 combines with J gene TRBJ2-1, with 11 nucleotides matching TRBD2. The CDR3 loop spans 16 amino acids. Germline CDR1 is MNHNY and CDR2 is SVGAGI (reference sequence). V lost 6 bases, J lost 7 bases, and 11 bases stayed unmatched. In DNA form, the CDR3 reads TGTGCCAGCAGGAGACTTAGCGGGAGGGCCGGGAATGAGCAGTTCTTC. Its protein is CASRRLSGRAGNEQFF.

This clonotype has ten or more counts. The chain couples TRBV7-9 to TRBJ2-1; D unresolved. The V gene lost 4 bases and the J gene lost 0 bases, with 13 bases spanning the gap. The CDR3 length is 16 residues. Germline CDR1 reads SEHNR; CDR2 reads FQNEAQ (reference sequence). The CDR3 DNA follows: TGTGCCAGCAGCTCCCGTACAGAGAGCTCCTACAATGAGCAGTTCTTC. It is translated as CASSSRTESSYNEQFF.

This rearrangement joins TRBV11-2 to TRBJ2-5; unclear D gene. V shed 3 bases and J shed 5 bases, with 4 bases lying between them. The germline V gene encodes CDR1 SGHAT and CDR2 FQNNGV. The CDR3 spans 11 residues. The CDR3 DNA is TGTGCCAGCAGCTTCGGCGAGACCCAGTACTTC. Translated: CASSFGETQYF.